The 32 T cell receptor beta chains in this list originate from one sample, sequenced in a study of blood T cell repertoires in COVID-19. Method: immunoSEQ multiplex PCR; TCRdb's copy keeps in-frame clones and lacks some. The table lists under 200,000 clones, approximately 80% of them singletons, with under 6.5% in the top ten. Sequenced: PBMCs or T cells enriched from blood (not recorded which). The receptors were gathered from a woman aged 55-70 years with acute COVID-19.

The CDR3 region has the DNA TGTGCCAGCAGTGAAGAGGCGGGAGGGCCGAATGAGCAGTTCTTC. It encodes CASSEEAGGPNEQFF. The J gene is TRBJ2-1, the V gene TRBV6-1; 9 nucleotides agree with TRBD2. CDR3 length: 15 residues. From germline, CDR1 is MNHNS and CDR2 SASEGT. Losses at the gene ends were 1 base for V and 7 bases for J; bases not matched to a gene: 5.

V usage is TRBV28 and J usage is TRBJ1-5; 7 positions agree with TRBD1. CDR1 and CDR2 (germline): MDHEN, SYDVKM. V dropped 5 bases and J dropped 3; count of bases not matched to a gene: 10. This CDR3 spans 16 amino acids. The DNA for the CDR3 is TGTGCCAGCAGTCCATCGACAGGGCCCAACAATCAGCCCCAGCATTTT. This encodes CASSPSTGPNNQPQHF.

The rearrangement uses TRBV9 and TRBJ2-7; 7 bases are shared with TRBD2. The CDR3 totals 14 residues. Trimming took 0 bases from V and 5 from J; bases not matched to a gene: 5. Per germline, CDR1 SGDLS and CDR2 YYNGEE. CDR3 coding DNA: TGTGCCAGCAGCGTAGGCGGGAGAGACAACGAGCAGTACTTC. Translation: CASSVGGRDNEQYF. The variable domain in full, with the rest retrieved from reference TRBV9 and TRBJ2-7, is DSGVTQTPKHLITATGQRVTLRCSPRSGDLSVYWYQQSLDQGLQFLIQYYNGEERAKGNILERFSAQQFPDLHSELNLSSLELGDSALYFCASSVGGRDNEQYFGPGTRLTVT.

This clone is a singleton in its sample. The chain employs TRBV18 and TRBJ1-2; 10 bases map to TRBD1. In germline, CDR1 is KGHSH, CDR2 LQKENI. After removal of 4 bases from V and 2 bases from J, the junction contained 13 bases not matched to a gene. CDR3 size: 18 residues. CDR3 coding DNA: TGTGCCAGCTCACGATCAGTCAGTCCGGGACAGGGGAACTATGGCTACACCTTC. Its protein is CASSRSVSPGQGNYGYTF.

This clone was seen a handful of times. The gene calls are TRBV10-1 and TRBJ2-3; a weak D match, TRBD2 (5 bases). Germline CDR1 is WNHNN and CDR2 is SYGVQD (reference sequence). V lost 4 bases and J lost 0, with 14 bases in between. CDR3 length equals 16 residues. As DNA, the CDR3 is TGCGCCAGCAGTGGTCCTACTGGCGGGAGCACAGATACGCAGTATTTT. Its translation is CASSGPTGGSTDTQYF.

The rearrangement uses TRBV9 and TRBJ1-2, with TRBD1 as a possible D gene (5 bases). V was trimmed by 4 bases and J by 3 bases, leaving 19 bases between them. The germline V gene has CDR1 SGDLS and CDR2 YYNGEE. The CDR3 length is 16 residues. The CDR3 sequence is CASSPVAGIWDYGYTF. DNA of the CDR3: TGTGCCAGCAGCCCCGTGGCAGGGATTTGGGACTATGGCTACACCTTC. Filled out from reference TRBV9 and TRBJ1-2, the complete variable domain reads DSGVTQTPKHLITATGQRVTLRCSPRSGDLSVYWYQQSLDQGLQFLIQYYNGEERAKGNILERFSAQQFPDLHSELNLSSLELGDSALYFCASSPVAGIWDYGYTFGSGTRLTVV.

The chain recombines TRBV6-5 with TRBJ2-1, with 8 nucleotides matching TRBD2. V lost 6 bases to trimming and J lost 5 bases; unmatched junction nucleotides: 6. Germline lookup yields CDR1 MNHEY and CDR2 SVGAGI. The CDR3 runs 14 residues. The CDR3 protein is CASRIAGSNNEQFF. DNA for the CDR3: TGTGCCAGCAGAATAGCGGGGTCAAACAATGAGCAGTTCTTC.

This chain connects TRBV25-1 to TRBJ2-3; TRBD1 is a possible D gene (6 bases). Trimming removed 5 bases at V and 0 bases at J, with 15 bases between. The CDR3 length is 16 residues. Germline V gene data show CDR1 as MGHDK and CDR2 as SYGVNS. CDR3 region: CASSSHRVASTDTQYF. The DNA of the CDR3 is TGTGCCAGCAGTAGCCACAGGGTAGCCAGCACAGATACGCAGTATTTT.

The J gene is TRBJ1-5, the V gene TRBV7-5; the table's TRBD1 call for D was not verified on the DNA. TRBV7-5 is classified as a pseudogene. This CDR3 region has 21 residues. The CDR3: CARSLESKDRDRNRKDQPQHF. In DNA form, the CDR3 reads TGTGCCAGAAGCCTCGAGTCCAAAGACAGGGACAGGAACAGAAAAGATCAGCCCCAGCATTTT.

This chain connects TRBV7-6 to TRBJ1-4, with D maybe TRBD1 (5 bases). There are 15 residues in the CDR3. V was trimmed by 4 bases and J by 5 bases, leaving 14 bases between them. Germline V gives CDR1 SGHVS, CDR2 FNYEAQ. The DNA of the CDR3 is TGTGCCAGCAGCTGGGGGGGGACGGAGAATGAAAAACTGTTTTTT. It specifies CASSWGGTENEKLFF.

This chain links TRBV7-9 with TRBJ1-3; weak D call: TRBD1 (5 bases). Germline V gives CDR1 SEHNR, CDR2 FQNEAQ (reference sequence). The CDR3 is 15 amino acids. V dropped 3 bases and J dropped 0 bases, with 9 bases sitting between them. CDR3 in DNA: TGTGCCAGCAGCTTTCGACAGAACTCTGGAAACACCATATATTTT. It is translated as CASSFRQNSGNTIYF.

This clone was observed a handful of times. CDR3 in amino acids: CATTGDRGAVSYGYTF. CDR3 DNA sequence: TGTGCCACCACGGGGGACAGGGGAGCCGTAAGCTATGGCTACACCTTC. V usage is TRBV19 and J usage is TRBJ1-2, with 10 bases matching TRBD1. The CDR3 has 16 amino acids. J lost 4 bases, V lost 10 bases, and 15 bases had no gene match. The V gene's germline CDR1 is LNHDA and CDR2 SQIVND (reference sequence).

The genes are TRBV19 and TRBJ1-5; D unresolved. Per germline, CDR1 LNHDA and CDR2 SQIVND (reference sequence). CDR3 length equals 14 residues. Trimming took 10 bases from V and 2 from J, leaving 15 bases between them. CDR3 in DNA: TGTGCCACTGAAGCGTCGTGGGGCAATCAGCCCCAGCATTTT. It specifies CATEASWGNQPQHF.

The chain couples TRBV6-2 or TRBV6-3 to TRBJ2-1, with 8 positions matching TRBD2. The CDR3 covers 17 residues. In germline, CDR1 is MNHEY, CDR2 SVGEGT. Trimming removed 2 bases from V and 5 bases from J; junction bases left unmatched: 11. The CDR3 coding sequence is TGTGCCAGCAGTTACCTCACCCCTAGCGGGCTTGACAATGAGCAGTTCTTC. It yields the protein CASSYLTPSGLDNEQFF.

The chain is built from TRBV4-3 and TRBJ1-2; D gene ambiguous. The CDR3 sequence is 14 residues long. The V gene's germline CDR1 is LGHNA and CDR2 YSLEER. Trimming removed 1 base from V and 2 bases from J, with 8 bases in between. The CDR3 region is CASSQVRENYGYTF. The DNA for the CDR3 is TGCGCCAGCAGCCAAGTCCGGGAAAACTATGGCTACACCTTC.

The CDR3 nucleotides read TGTGCCAGCAGCTTAGATGGGACTAGCGGGAGGAATGAGCAGTTCTTC. Encoded protein: CASSLDGTSGRNEQFF. V is TRBV7-2 and J is TRBJ2-1, with 15 bases matching TRBD2. V lost 1 base and J lost 7; bases outside the gene matches: 2. The CDR3 contains 16 residues. CDR1 is SGHTA, CDR2 FQGNSA, per germline.

The chain links TRBV5-4 to TRBJ1-2; D not certain. The CDR3 runs 14 residues. Germline V gene sequence: CDR1 SGHNT, CDR2 YYREEE (reference sequence). Trimming cost V 3 bases and J 8 bases, with 17 bases left between them. This CDR3 is CASSSLGGVGGYTF. The CDR3 coding sequence is TGTGCCAGCAGCTCCCTTGGCGGGGTTGGAGGCTACACCTTC.

This chain connects TRBV28 to TRBJ2-1, with 12 bases matching TRBD1. The CDR3 has 15 residues. Germline V CDR1 and CDR2: MDHEN, SYDVKM. The V gene end was trimmed by 6 bases and the J gene end by 7 bases; junction bases not matched to a gene: 7. As DNA, the CDR3 is TGTGCCAGCAGGCCGGGACAGGGGGCTGGGAATGAGCAGTTCTTC. Its protein is CASRPGQGAGNEQFF.

The chain is built from TRBV3-1 (or the pseudogene TRBV3-2) and TRBJ2-5; D is unresolved. V lost 4 bases and J lost 6, with 15 bases in between. The length of the CDR3 is 14 residues. CDR1 and CDR2 from the germline V gene are LGHDT and YNNKEL (reference sequence). The CDR3 DNA follows: TGTGCCAGCAGCCTGGGTATAGATAGCCAGACCCAGTACTTC. Residues: CASSLGIDSQTQYF.

The chain uses TRBV19 and TRBJ1-1; 9 nucleotides match TRBD1. This CDR3 contains 16 residues. V dropped 6 bases and J dropped 0; count of bases not matched to a gene: 8. Looked up from germline, CDR1 is LNHDA and CDR2 is SQIVND (reference sequence). CDR3 sequence reads: CASRSPGQGLNTEAFF. The DNA for the CDR3 is TGTGCCAGTAGAAGCCCCGGACAGGGGTTGAACACTGAAGCTTTCTTT.

The V and J genes are TRBV27 and TRBJ2-2, with 7 bases that match TRBD2. Germline CDR1 and CDR2: MNHEY and SMNVEV (reference sequence). The CDR3 is made up of 16 amino acids. With V trimmed by 10 bases and J by 2 bases, 13 bases remained unmatched. CDR3 DNA sequence: TGTGCCACCAGGACTAGAACCCTTATCAACACCGGGGAGCTGTTTTTT. This sequence encodes CATRTRTLINTGELFF.

CDR3: CASSPGDARTDTQYF. CDR3 in DNA: TGTGCCAGTAGTCCGGGGGACGCCCGCACAGATACGCAGTATTTT. The rearrangement joins TRBV19 to TRBJ2-3, with a tentative D call TRBD2 (6 bases). CDR3 length: 15 residues. Trimming cost V 5 bases and J 1 base, with 13 bases left between them. The germline V gene has CDR1 LNHDA and CDR2 SQIVND (reference sequence).

CDR3 DNA: TGTGCCAGCAGCTCGAGATACTCTGGAAACACCATATATTTT. Protein: CASSSRYSGNTIYF. The J gene is TRBJ1-3, the V gene TRBV7-2, with D hard to call. The CDR3 is 14 amino acids. The germline CDR1 and CDR2 sequences are SGHTA and FQGNSA. The V and J ends lost 4 bases and 0 bases respectively, with 7 bases between them.

The genes are TRBV5-1 and TRBJ2-2, with 8 bases aligning to TRBD2. V was clipped by 0 bases and J by 6 bases; unmatched bases: 10. CDR1 and CDR2 (germline): SGHRS, YFSETQ. This CDR3 region has 17 residues. The CDR3 protein is CASSLALAGGPAGELFF. CDR3 bases: TGCGCCAGCAGCTTGGCCTTGGCGGGAGGTCCCGCCGGGGAGCTGTTTTTT.

This rearrangement joins TRBV10-2 to TRBJ1-6; D not certain. CDR1 is WSHSY, CDR2 SAAADI, per germline. The CDR3 is 13 amino acids. The germline V and J ends were trimmed by 8 bases and 5 bases, with 10 bases remaining between them. The CDR3 DNA is TGCGCCAGCCGAGGGCAGAATAATTCACCCCTCCACTTT. The encoded protein is CASRGQNNSPLHF.

V usage is TRBV7-9 and J usage is TRBJ1-3; D may be TRBD1 (5 bases). There are 13 residues in the CDR3. Between the trimmed V and J ends, which lost 8 bases and 1 base, there was a span of 9 bases. Germline V gives CDR1 SEHNR, CDR2 FQNEAQ (reference sequence). The CDR3 bases are TGTGCCAGCCACGGGGGGTCTGGAAACACCATATATTTT. As protein: CASHGGSGNTIYF.

The rearrangement joins TRBV28 to TRBJ1-5, with D possibly being TRBD1 (5 bases). CDR3 size: 18 residues. V shed 7 bases and J shed 0 bases, with 22 bases lying between them. CDR1 and CDR2 from the germline V gene are MDHEN and SYDVKM. DNA of the CDR3: TGTGCCAGCATTGGGCAGGGCCACCCATTTTATAGCAATCAGCCCCAGCATTTT. This sequence encodes CASIGQGHPFYSNQPQHF.

As concerns this clone: Mismatch with germline at one junction end may stem from a read error. The V and J genes are TRBV5-3 and TRBJ1-4, with D perhaps matching TRBD1 (6 bases). TRBV5-3 is an open reading frame, and its role is uncertain. The CDR3 totals 17 residues. The CDR3 coding sequence is TGTGCCAGACGCTTGGGAGGGGGGGGGCCGGACGATGAAAAACTGTTTTTT. Translating it yields CARRLGGGGPDDEKLFF.

The chain joins TRBV7-2 to TRBJ2-1, with 10 bases fitting TRBD2. J was trimmed by 12 bases and V by 4 bases; bases with no gene match: 3. CDR1 and CDR2 from the germline V gene are SGHTA and FQGNSA. The CDR3 totals 12 residues. CDR3 residues: CASSSSGRVQFF. Written as DNA, the CDR3 is TGTGCCAGCAGCTCTAGCGGGAGAGTGCAGTTCTTC.

V usage is TRBV21-1 and J usage is TRBJ2-6; the table names TRBD1, a call not compared with the DNA. TRBV21-1 is marked as a pseudogene. There are 20 residues in the CDR3. The chain's CDR3 is CASSNIIRDTQDSGANVLTF. The CDR3 DNA reads as TGTGCCAGCAGCAACATTATCCGGGACACCCAAGACTCTGGGGCCAACGTCCTGACTTTC.

This rearrangement joins TRBV6-5 to TRBJ1-1; TRBD1 aligns across 7 bases. This CDR3 comprises 16 residues. The V gene end was trimmed by 1 base and the J gene end by 0 bases; junction bases not matched to a gene: 5. CDR1 MNHEY and CDR2 SVGAGI come from the germline V gene. CDR3 loop: CASSYLGQTLNTEAFF. CDR3 DNA: TGTGCCAGCAGTTACTTGGGACAGACTTTGAACACTGAAGCTTTCTTT.

This rearrangement joins TRBV29-1 to TRBJ2-1; 7 nucleotides agree with TRBD1. Germline V gene sequence: CDR1 SQVTM, CDR2 ANQGSEA. The CDR3 extends over 14 amino acids. Losses at the gene ends were 1 base for V and 2 bases for J; bases not matched to a gene: 2. The CDR3 sequence is CSVEGQGAYNEQFF. CDR3 nucleotides: TGCAGCGTTGAAGGACAGGGTGCCTACAATGAGCAGTTCTTC.